This T cell receptor (beta chain) was documented in a study of cytomegalovirus exposure and HLA in healthy donors. Here immunoSEQ multiplex PCR was the method, and the copy in TCRdb shows in-frame clones only, minus some. The table lists about 66,000 clones, approximately 96% of them singletons. CDR3 size: 13 residues. Trimming shortened V by 3 bases and J by 0 bases, and 6 bases separated the two germline ends. Per the germline V gene, CDR1 is MNHEY and CDR2 is SMNVEV (reference sequence). The V call is TRBV27, the J call TRBJ2-7; no clear D. This sequence was found in a woman aged 18 to 35 in good health and CMV-seropositive. Sequencing used PBMCs. The CDR3 DNA reads as TGTGCCAGCAGTTTGGCAAGCTCCTACGAGCAGTACTTC. Its translation: CASSLASSYEQYF.